This entry features one T cell receptor beta chain sequence. As originally analysed: The authors estimated nucleated cell counts from reference gene primer amplification. Profiled with immunoSEQ multiplex PCR; TCRdb holds only in-frame clones, not every one. That table gives V, J and clone size, and the DNA gave D and trimming. The table lists roughly 200,000 clones, approximately 82% of them singletons. V was clipped by 2 bases and J by 4 bases; unmatched bases: 7. Germline V CDR1 and CDR2: SGHRS, YFSETQ. CDR3 length equals 17 residues. These data originate in a study of blood T cell repertoires in COVID-19. On the study more broadly: Sources were T cells, B-cell-depleted T cells, or PBMCs; the material itself was cDNA or gDNA.

The clonotype originates from a human donor in a cohort sampled during active COVID-19. The V gene is TRBV5-1, the J gene TRBJ2-5; TRBD2 agrees at 14 bases. The sequenced material came from peripheral blood. CDR3: CASSLPGLAGAVETQYF. In DNA form, the CDR3 reads TGCGCCAGCAGCTTACCGGGACTAGCGGGAGCTGTAGAGACCCAGTACTTC.